Here is one TCR beta chain with its context. Its matching antigen is unknown. Germline V gene lookup returns CDR1 SGHDT and CDR2 YYEEEE. The CDR3 length is 16 residues. V shed 4 bases, J shed 1 base, and the junction held 7 bases outside the gene matches. With molecular barcodes, quantitative 5'-RACE was used to make the TCR beta libraries. TCRdb itself ran the 5' RACE reads through MiXCR, one entry per CDR3 protein. The sample lists over 200,000 distinct CDR3 sequences, 15% to 20% occurring once. This sample was taken from a study of CD8 T cells in ankylosing spondylitis. Findings and limits, study-wide: Disease-associated clonotypes exhibited CD8+ identity and were relatively infrequent in peripheral blood. A TCR beta motif of about 8 highly homologous variants seemed to mark ankylosing spondylitis blood.

The chain employs TRBV5-6 and TRBJ2-7, with TRBD1 matching over 11 bases. Material: blood, either unsorted or a sorted T cell fraction (not recorded which). This receptor was obtained from a male donor with ankylosing spondylitis. CDR3 in DNA: TGTGCCAGCAGCGACGGACAGGGGGCGAGGTCCTACGAGCAGTACTTC. This encodes CASSDGQGARSYEQYF.